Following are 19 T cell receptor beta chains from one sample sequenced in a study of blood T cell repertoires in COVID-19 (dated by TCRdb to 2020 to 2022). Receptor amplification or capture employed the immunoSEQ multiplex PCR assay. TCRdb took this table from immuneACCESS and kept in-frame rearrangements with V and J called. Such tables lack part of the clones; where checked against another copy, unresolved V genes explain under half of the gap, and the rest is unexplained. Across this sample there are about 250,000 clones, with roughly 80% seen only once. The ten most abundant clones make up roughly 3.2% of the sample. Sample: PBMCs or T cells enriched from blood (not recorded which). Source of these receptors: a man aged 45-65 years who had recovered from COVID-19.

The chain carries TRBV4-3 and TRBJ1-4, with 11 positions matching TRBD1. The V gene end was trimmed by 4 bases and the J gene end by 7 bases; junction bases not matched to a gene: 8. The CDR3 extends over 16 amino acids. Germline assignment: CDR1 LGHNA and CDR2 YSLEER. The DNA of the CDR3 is TGCGCCAGCAGCCCAAGGACAGGGGGCTCAGGTGAAAAACTGTTTTTT. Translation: CASSPRTGGSGEKLFF.

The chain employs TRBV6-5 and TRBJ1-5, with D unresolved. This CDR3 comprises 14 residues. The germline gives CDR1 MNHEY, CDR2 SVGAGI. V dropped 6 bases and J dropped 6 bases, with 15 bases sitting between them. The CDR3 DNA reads TGTGCCAGCAGCCGGATCGGGTATGGTCAGCCCCAGCATTTT. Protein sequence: CASSRIGYGQPQHF.

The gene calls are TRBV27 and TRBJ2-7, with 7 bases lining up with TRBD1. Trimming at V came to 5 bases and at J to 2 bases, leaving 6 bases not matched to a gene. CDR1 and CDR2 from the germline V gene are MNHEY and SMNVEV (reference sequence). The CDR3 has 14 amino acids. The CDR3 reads CASSPDRVTYEQYF. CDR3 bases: TGTGCCAGCAGTCCCGACAGGGTTACCTACGAGCAGTACTTC.

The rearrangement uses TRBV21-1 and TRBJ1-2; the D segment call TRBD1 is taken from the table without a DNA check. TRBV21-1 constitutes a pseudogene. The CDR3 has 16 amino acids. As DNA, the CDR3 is TGTGCCGTCCCCCGTGGACAGGGGGACGTGGACTATGGCTACACCTTC. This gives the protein CAVPRGQGDVDYGYTF.

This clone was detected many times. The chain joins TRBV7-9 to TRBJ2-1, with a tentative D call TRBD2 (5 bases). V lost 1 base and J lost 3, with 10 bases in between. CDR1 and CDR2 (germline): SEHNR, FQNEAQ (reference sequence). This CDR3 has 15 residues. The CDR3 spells CASSLGGSFYNEQFF. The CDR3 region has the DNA TGTGCCAGCAGCTTAGGTGGGAGCTTCTACAATGAGCAGTTCTTC.

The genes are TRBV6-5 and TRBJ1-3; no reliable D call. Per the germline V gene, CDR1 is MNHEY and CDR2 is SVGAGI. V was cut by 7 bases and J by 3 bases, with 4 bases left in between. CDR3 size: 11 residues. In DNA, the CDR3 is TGTGCCAGCATAAATGGAAACACCATATATTTT. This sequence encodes CASINGNTIYF.

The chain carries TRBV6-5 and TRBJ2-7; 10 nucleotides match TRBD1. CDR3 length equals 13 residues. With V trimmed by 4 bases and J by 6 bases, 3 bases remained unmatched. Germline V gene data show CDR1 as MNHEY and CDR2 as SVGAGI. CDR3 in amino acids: CASSLGQGSEQYF. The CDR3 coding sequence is TGTGCCAGCAGTTTGGGACAGGGGAGCGAGCAGTACTTC.

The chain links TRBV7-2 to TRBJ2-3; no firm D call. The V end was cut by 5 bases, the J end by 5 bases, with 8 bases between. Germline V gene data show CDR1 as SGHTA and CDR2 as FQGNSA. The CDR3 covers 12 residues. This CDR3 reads CASSASGDTQYF. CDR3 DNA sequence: TGTGCCAGCAGCGCATCCGGAGATACGCAGTATTTT.

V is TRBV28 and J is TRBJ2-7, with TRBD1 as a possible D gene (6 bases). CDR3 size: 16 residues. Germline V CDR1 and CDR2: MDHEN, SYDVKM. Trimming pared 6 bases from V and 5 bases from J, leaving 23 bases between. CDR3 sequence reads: CASSPFLGSGVNEQYF. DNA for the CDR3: TGTGCCAGCAGCCCCTTTTTGGGATCAGGGGTGAACGAGCAGTACTTC.

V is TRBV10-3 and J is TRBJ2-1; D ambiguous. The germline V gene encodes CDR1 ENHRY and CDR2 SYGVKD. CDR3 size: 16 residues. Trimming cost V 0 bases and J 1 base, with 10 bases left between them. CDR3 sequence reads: CAISESLMVSYNEQFF. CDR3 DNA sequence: TGTGCCATCAGTGAGTCGCTAATGGTTTCCTACAATGAGCAGTTCTTC.

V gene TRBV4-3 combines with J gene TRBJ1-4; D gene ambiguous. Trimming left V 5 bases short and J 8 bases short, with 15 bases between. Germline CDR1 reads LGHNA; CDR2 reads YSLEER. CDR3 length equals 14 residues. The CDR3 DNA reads TGCGCCAGCAGCGCTTACCAAGGAGGGGAAAAACTGTTTTTT. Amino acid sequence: CASSAYQGGEKLFF.

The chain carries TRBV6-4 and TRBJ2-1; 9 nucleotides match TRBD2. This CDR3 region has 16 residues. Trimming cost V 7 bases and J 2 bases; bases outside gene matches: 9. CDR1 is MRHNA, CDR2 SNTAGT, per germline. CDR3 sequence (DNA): TGTGCCAGCACAATAGCGAGCGGGGGGACCTACAATGAGCAGTTCTTC. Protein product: CASTIASGGTYNEQFF.

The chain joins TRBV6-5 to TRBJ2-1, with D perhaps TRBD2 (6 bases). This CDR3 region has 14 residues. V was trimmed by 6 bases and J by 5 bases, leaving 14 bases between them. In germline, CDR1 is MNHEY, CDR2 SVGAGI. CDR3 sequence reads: CASRRDFGNNEQFF. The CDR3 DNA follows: TGTGCCAGCAGGCGGGACTTCGGAAACAATGAGCAGTTCTTC.

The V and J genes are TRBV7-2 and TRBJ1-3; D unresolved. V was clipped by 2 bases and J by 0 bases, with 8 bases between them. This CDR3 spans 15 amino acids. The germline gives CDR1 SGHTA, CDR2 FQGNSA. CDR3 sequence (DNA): TGTGCCAGCAGCTTACGCGTCTCCTCTGGAAACACCATATATTTT. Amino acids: CASSLRVSSGNTIYF.

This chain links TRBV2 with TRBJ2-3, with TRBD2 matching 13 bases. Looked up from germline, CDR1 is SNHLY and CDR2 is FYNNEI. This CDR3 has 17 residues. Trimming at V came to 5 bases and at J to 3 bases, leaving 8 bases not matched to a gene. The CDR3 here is CASSLPQGLAGTDTQYF. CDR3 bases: TGTGCCAGCAGTCTCCCCCAGGGACTAGCGGGAACAGATACGCAGTATTTT. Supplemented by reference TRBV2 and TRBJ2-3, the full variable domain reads EPEVTQTPSHQVTQMGQEVILRCVPISNHLYFYWYRQILGQKVEFLVSFYNNEISEKSEIFDDQFSVERPDGSNFTLKIRSTKLEDSAMYFCASSLPQGLAGTDTQYFGPGTRLTVL.

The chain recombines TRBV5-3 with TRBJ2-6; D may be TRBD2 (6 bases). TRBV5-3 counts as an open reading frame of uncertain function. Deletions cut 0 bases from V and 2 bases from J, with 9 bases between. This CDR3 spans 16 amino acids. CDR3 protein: CARSLDGGPGANVLTF. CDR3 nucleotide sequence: TGTGCCAGAAGCTTGGACGGAGGGCCTGGGGCCAACGTCCTGACTTTC.

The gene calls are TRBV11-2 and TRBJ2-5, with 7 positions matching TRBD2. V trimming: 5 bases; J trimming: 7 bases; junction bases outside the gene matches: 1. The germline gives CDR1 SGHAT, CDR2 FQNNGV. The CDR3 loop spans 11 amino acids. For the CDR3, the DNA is TGTGCCAGCAGCCCGGGGGGGACCCAGTACTTC. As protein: CASSPGGTQYF.

CDR3 protein: CASSLPGAKNIQYF. CDR3 in DNA: TGCGCCAGCAGCCTCCCGGGGGCCAAAAACATTCAGTACTTC. The V gene is TRBV5-1, the J gene TRBJ2-4, with D tentatively TRBD2 (5 bases). Trimming took off 4 bases at V and 1 base at J, with 9 bases between the two ends. From germline, CDR1 is SGHRS and CDR2 YFSETQ. This CDR3 has 14 amino acids.

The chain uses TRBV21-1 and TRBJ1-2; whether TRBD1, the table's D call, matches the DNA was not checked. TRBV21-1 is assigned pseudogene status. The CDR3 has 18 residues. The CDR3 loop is CASSKRYRAPAPFYGYTF. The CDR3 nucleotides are TGTGCCAGCAGCAAAAGATACAGGGCGCCCGCCCCTTTCTATGGCTACACCTTC.